The present TCR beta chain was sequenced within a study of T cell responses to AZD1222 COVID-19 vaccine. Broader study findings: Elevations in Spike-specific TCR breadth and depth followed administration of two AZD1222 doses. Only after the peak T cell response were repertoires sampled.

A remark on this clone: Its target is not known.

Pooling of second doses given at about 4 or about 12 weeks was done. Profiled with immunoSEQ multiplex PCR; TCRdb holds only in-frame clones, not every one. Of more than 65,000 clones listed, 75% to 90% are singletons. The TCR sequence derives from an adult who received the AZD1222 COVID-19 vaccine. Sequencing was performed on peripheral blood, taken 28 days after the second AZD1222 dose.

The CDR3 here is CASSNKIAGSTDTQYF. The CDR3, as DNA: TGTGCCAGTAGCAACAAAATAGCGGGGAGCACAGATACGCAGTATTTT. The chain employs TRBV19 and TRBJ2-3, with TRBD2 matching 8 bases. CDR3 length: 16 amino acids. Per the germline V gene, CDR1 is LNHDA and CDR2 is SQIVND (reference sequence). The V and J ends lost 6 bases and 0 bases, in that order; junction bases with no gene match: 8.